This TCR beta chain stems from a study of regulatory T cells in long-lasting Graves disease. Study-wide points: Lower TCR diversity characterized persistent Graves' patients relative to newly diagnosed patients.

The authors built TCR beta libraries using iRepertoire HTBI primers and Arm-PCR of CDR3 regions. Source study methods: Samples revealed approximately 60 TRBV and 14 TRBJ segments. A single record per CDR3 protein comes from TCRdb applying MiXCR to the multiplex PCR reads. It is TCRdb's table, rather than the study itself, that gives the V and J calls and clone size. The table has over 250,000 distinct CDR3 sequences, 22% seen once. As to time point: persistent/refractory GD, antithyroid drugs over 5 years with positive TRAb. The TCR library was prepared using RNA isolated from PBMCs. Tubes containing EDTA received about 9.7 milliliters of drawn peripheral blood. This clonotype was observed many times. Its antigen is undetermined. The TCR was taken from a female donor with Graves disease. The sequencing here drew on peripheral blood mononuclear cells (PBMCs), taken when the disease was refractory, from a patient treated with antithyroid drugs.

CDR3 loop: CASSSSTREEYGYTF. CDR3 sequence (DNA): TGTGCCAGCAGTTCCTCGACGAGGGAGGAATACGGCTACACCTTC. The V gene is TRBV6-5, the J gene TRBJ1-2; no clear D gene. The CDR3 is 15 amino acids. The germline CDR1 and CDR2 sequences are MNHEY and SVGAGI. Trimming took 4 bases from V and 8 from J, leaving 20 bases between them.